This entry concerns a single T cell receptor beta chain. The data were obtained in a study of shared clonotypes between healthy human individuals. Across the study: Plates per donor: three CD4 naive, three CD4 memory, two CD8 naive, one CD8 memory.

There are 13 residues in the CDR3. The ends were cut back, 0 bases at V and 3 bases at J, with 5 bases in the middle. Germline loops: CDR1 LGHNA, CDR2 YNFKEQ. The authors ran the assay at deep level. The assay was immunoSEQ multiplex PCR, and TCRdb's table has in-frame clones only and misses some. The sample has millions of clones; 85% to 95% are singletons. V is TRBV4-2 and J is TRBJ2-5; D may be TRBD1 (5 bases). Sample: naive CD4+ T cells sorted from blood. The subset is: CD45RA+ positively selected. The clonotype comes from a young man in good health. The CDR3 is CASSQDREETQYF. The DNA of the CDR3 is TGTGCCAGCAGCCAAGACAGGGAAGAGACCCAGTACTTC.